A selection of T cell receptor beta chains follows, all from one sample in a study of T cells after yellow fever vaccination. TCRdb ran MiXCR on the 5' RACE reads and lists one entry per CDR3 protein. The repertoire holds under 200,000 distinct CDR3 sequences, with 11% as singletons. This sample comprised CD8+ T cells sorted from PBMCs, obtained 15 days after the yellow fever booster vaccination. The source of these receptors is a man younger than 35 who received the YFV17D yellow fever vaccine. Both conserved end residues are part of each CDR3. The order of the fields is D gene, J gene, V gene, clone size, CDR3 DNA, CDR3 protein. The D gene is left open where the match is weak. Clone size is given for some rows only: seen once, a few or many times, or a class if the clone is expanded.

d_call: TRBD1
j_call: TRBJ2-3
v_call: TRBV9
clone_size: few
cdr3_nt: TGTGCCAGCAGCAAAGAGGGAGAACAGGGGGCTAGCACAGATACGCAGTATTTT
cdr3_aa: CASSKEGEQGASTDTQYF

d_call: NA
j_call: TRBJ2-5
v_call: TRBV12-3/TRBV12-4
clone_size: NA
cdr3_nt: TGTGCCAGCAGTCTCGTTGACGGAGAGACCCAGTACTTC
cdr3_aa: CASSLVDGETQYF

d_call: TRBD2
j_call: TRBJ2-1
v_call: TRBV27
clone_size: NA
cdr3_nt: TGTGCCAGCAGTTTATCTTCTAGCGGGGCCTCCTCCTACAATGAGCAGTTCTTC
cdr3_aa: CASSLSSSGASSYNEQFF

d_call: TRBD2
j_call: TRBJ2-7
v_call: TRBV7-9
clone_size: few
cdr3_nt: TGTGCCAGCAGCTCGGGGGGACGCAGGAGCTCCTACGAGCAGTACTTC
cdr3_aa: CASSSGGRRSSYEQYF

d_call: NA
j_call: TRBJ2-7
v_call: TRBV11-2
clone_size: many
cdr3_nt: TGTGCCAGCAGTCACCTACGGGAGCAGTACTTC
cdr3_aa: CASSHLREQYF

d_call: NA
j_call: TRBJ1-6
v_call: TRBV27
clone_size: NA
cdr3_nt: TGTGCCAGCAGGGCGAGACAGTCCCTTTCTTCACCCCTCCACTTT
cdr3_aa: CASRARQSLSSPLHF

d_call: NA
j_call: TRBJ2-1
v_call: TRBV5-1
clone_size: many
cdr3_nt: TGCGCCAGCAGCTCCCCTCCGTTGGCCTACAATGAGCAGTTCTTC
cdr3_aa: CASSSPPLAYNEQFF

d_call: TRBD2
j_call: TRBJ2-2
v_call: TRBV7-2
clone_size: few
cdr3_nt: TGTGCCAGCAGCTTAGCCCCCGGATTTCGGGGGGGTAACACCGGGGAGCTGTTTTTT
cdr3_aa: CASSLAPGFRGGNTGELFF

d_call: NA
j_call: TRBJ2-1
v_call: TRBV6-2/TRBV6-3
clone_size: NA
cdr3_nt: TGTGCCAGCAGTTACTCGACTACAGAGCAGTTCTTC
cdr3_aa: CASSYSTTEQFF

d_call: NA
j_call: TRBJ2-5
v_call: TRBV7-5
clone_size: NA
cdr3_nt: NA
cdr3_aa: CISVPEAIPPGLAGGNRETQYF

d_call: NA
j_call: TRBJ1-1
v_call: TRBV5-1
clone_size: few
cdr3_nt: TGCGCCAGCAGCGGGTGGGCAGCGAACACTGAAGCTTTCTTT
cdr3_aa: CASSGWAANTEAFF

d_call: NA
j_call: TRBJ2-6
v_call: TRBV3-1
clone_size: few
cdr3_nt: TGTGCCAGCAGCCAAGGTGTTACGTCTGGGGCCAACGTCCTGACTTTC
cdr3_aa: CASSQGVTSGANVLTF

d_call: NA
j_call: TRBJ1-6
v_call: TRBV27
clone_size: NA
cdr3_nt: TGTGCCAGCAGCGGTGGGTCACCCCTCCACTTT
cdr3_aa: CASSGGSPLHF

d_call: TRBD1
j_call: TRBJ2-7
v_call: TRBV29-1
clone_size: NA
cdr3_nt: TGCAGCGTGCCCCTCCTCGGGGCAGGGGGTTCGAACGAGCAGTACTTC
cdr3_aa: CSVPLLGAGGSNEQYF

d_call: NA
j_call: TRBJ1-1
v_call: TRBV7-6
clone_size: many
cdr3_nt: TGTGCCAGCAGCTCCTCAGGGAGGACTGAAGCTTTCTTT
cdr3_aa: CASSSSGRTEAFF

d_call: NA
j_call: TRBJ2-6
v_call: TRBV11-2
clone_size: NA
cdr3_nt: TGTGCCAGCAGCACCCCCGGGGGCTCTGGGGCCAACGTCCTGACTTTC
cdr3_aa: CASSTPGGSGANVLTF

d_call: NA
j_call: TRBJ2-1
v_call: TRBV12-3/TRBV12-4
clone_size: NA
cdr3_nt: TGTGCCAGCAATGAGGCAGGGGCCTACAATGAGCAGTTCTTC
cdr3_aa: CASNEAGAYNEQFF

d_call: NA
j_call: TRBJ2-1
v_call: TRBV5-1
clone_size: NA
cdr3_nt: TGCGCCAGCAGCCCGGCGGACTTCAGCAATGAGCAGTTCTTC
cdr3_aa: CASSPADFSNEQFF

d_call: NA
j_call: TRBJ2-2
v_call: TRBV15
clone_size: few
cdr3_nt: TGTGCCACCAGCAGGATGACCCGAGGCACCGGGGAGCTGTTTTTT
cdr3_aa: CATSRMTRGTGELFF

d_call: NA
j_call: TRBJ2-3
v_call: TRBV9
clone_size: NA
cdr3_nt: TGTGCCAGCAGCGTAGAAGGGGTAAGGACAGATACGCAGTATTTT
cdr3_aa: CASSVEGVRTDTQYF

d_call: NA
j_call: TRBJ2-3
v_call: TRBV12-3/TRBV12-4
clone_size: once
cdr3_nt: TGTGCCAGCAGTTTTGGCAGGGGGAGGTTCAGTACGCAGTATTTT
cdr3_aa: CASSFGRGRFSTQYF

d_call: NA
j_call: TRBJ1-2
v_call: TRBV4-3
clone_size: NA
cdr3_nt: TGCGCCAGCAGCCAGGACCTTAACTATGGCTACACCTTC
cdr3_aa: CASSQDLNYGYTF

d_call: NA
j_call: TRBJ1-2
v_call: TRBV27
clone_size: NA
cdr3_nt: TGTGCCAGCAGTTTCTCCGACAGTAACTATGGCTACACCTTC
cdr3_aa: CASSFSDSNYGYTF

d_call: NA
j_call: TRBJ2-7
v_call: TRBV7-6
clone_size: NA
cdr3_nt: TGTGCCAGCAGCTCTGGTTTCGTGCCGAGCTCCTACGAGCAGTACTTC
cdr3_aa: CASSSGFVPSSYEQYF

d_call: TRBD1
j_call: TRBJ1-1
v_call: TRBV9
clone_size: NA
cdr3_nt: TGTGCCAGCAGCTTCCGAGACAGGGCTGACACTGAAGCTTTCTTT
cdr3_aa: CASSFRDRADTEAFF

d_call: NA
j_call: TRBJ2-7
v_call: TRBV7-8
clone_size: NA
cdr3_nt: TGTGCCAGCAGCTTCGGGGGGCGATCCTACGAGCAGTACTTC
cdr3_aa: CASSFGGRSYEQYF

d_call: TRBD1
j_call: TRBJ2-1
v_call: TRBV6-5
clone_size: many
cdr3_nt: TGTGCCAGCAGTTACTCGGGGACAGGGACTGAGCAGTTCTTC
cdr3_aa: CASSYSGTGTEQFF

d_call: NA
j_call: TRBJ1-2
v_call: TRBV4-1
clone_size: few
cdr3_nt: TGCGCCAGCAGCCAATGGGTGGTAACGGATGGCTACACCTTC
cdr3_aa: CASSQWVVTDGYTF

d_call: TRBD2
j_call: TRBJ2-2
v_call: TRBV11-2
clone_size: few
cdr3_nt: TGTGCCAGCAGCCCATCCTGGGGGGCGGGGGGCAACACCGGGGAGCTGTTTTTT
cdr3_aa: CASSPSWGAGGNTGELFF

d_call: NA
j_call: TRBJ2-5
v_call: TRBV4-3
clone_size: few
cdr3_nt: TGCGCCAGCAGCCAAGAAGGGAGGTCTCAAGAGACCCAGTACTTC
cdr3_aa: CASSQEGRSQETQYF

d_call: NA
j_call: TRBJ2-3
v_call: TRBV6-5
clone_size: NA
cdr3_nt: TGTGCCGTGATGAGCGCATATACGCAGTATTTT
cdr3_aa: CAVMSAYTQYF

d_call: TRBD2
j_call: TRBJ2-1
v_call: TRBV2
clone_size: many
cdr3_nt: TGTGCCAGCAGCTACCCGGGGGGCAATGAGCAGTTCTTC
cdr3_aa: CASSYPGGNEQFF

d_call: NA
j_call: TRBJ1-6
v_call: TRBV5-5
clone_size: few
cdr3_nt: TGTGCCAGCAGCCACAGGATAAAGGGTTCACCCCTCCACTTT
cdr3_aa: CASSHRIKGSPLHF

d_call: NA
j_call: TRBJ2-3
v_call: TRBV20-1
clone_size: many
cdr3_nt: TGCAGTGCTAGAGATCTAGTTGGGGGCACAGATACGCAGTATTTT
cdr3_aa: CSARDLVGGTDTQYF

d_call: NA
j_call: TRBJ2-2
v_call: TRBV28
clone_size: few
cdr3_nt: TGTGCCAGCAGTTTTCCGGCAGGAGGTACCGGGGAGCTGTTTTTT
cdr3_aa: CASSFPAGGTGELFF

d_call: NA
j_call: TRBJ1-4
v_call: TRBV6-5
clone_size: NA
cdr3_nt: TGTGCCAGCAGTTACGGGTCCAATGAAAAACTGTTTTTT
cdr3_aa: CASSYGSNEKLFF

d_call: NA
j_call: TRBJ1-1
v_call: TRBV12-3/TRBV12-4
clone_size: NA
cdr3_nt: TGTGCCAGCACCCCCCCAGGGCTGAACACTGAAGCTTTCTTT
cdr3_aa: CASTPPGLNTEAFF

d_call: NA
j_call: TRBJ2-3
v_call: TRBV4-1
clone_size: many
cdr3_nt: TGCGCCAGCAGCCAAGATCGTCCTGGGACCTCCACAGATACGCAGTATTTT
cdr3_aa: CASSQDRPGTSTDTQYF

d_call: NA
j_call: TRBJ2-7
v_call: TRBV5-1
clone_size: few
cdr3_nt: TGCGCCAGCAGCTTACCCGGGGAGGCCTACGAGCAGTACTTC
cdr3_aa: CASSLPGEAYEQYF

d_call: TRBD1
j_call: TRBJ2-1
v_call: TRBV7-9
clone_size: many
cdr3_nt: TGTGCCAGCAGCTTAGACAGGGGCTCCTACAATGAGCAGTTCTTC
cdr3_aa: CASSLDRGSYNEQFF

d_call: NA
j_call: TRBJ2-2
v_call: TRBV14
clone_size: many
cdr3_nt: TGTGCCAGCAGCCCGGGACGGCCGAACACCGGGGAGCTGTTTTTT
cdr3_aa: CASSPGRPNTGELFF

d_call: NA
j_call: TRBJ1-2
v_call: TRBV18
clone_size: many
cdr3_nt: TGTGCCAGCTCACCCTCCCCTGACACCTCTGACTATGGCTACACCTTC
cdr3_aa: CASSPSPDTSDYGYTF

d_call: NA
j_call: TRBJ2-7
v_call: TRBV27
clone_size: NA
cdr3_nt: TGTGCCAGCAGTCCCAGGGTGTCCTACGAGCAGTACTTC
cdr3_aa: CASSPRVSYEQYF

d_call: NA
j_call: TRBJ2-2
v_call: TRBV4-1
clone_size: few
cdr3_nt: TGCGCCAGCAGCCACTGGGGTGGCACCGGGGAGCTGTTTTTT
cdr3_aa: CASSHWGGTGELFF

d_call: TRBD2
j_call: TRBJ2-5
v_call: TRBV7-9
clone_size: many
cdr3_nt: TGTGCCAGCAGCTTAGACCAGCGGGGGGGACAAGAGACCCAGTACTTC
cdr3_aa: CASSLDQRGGQETQYF

d_call: NA
j_call: TRBJ2-5
v_call: TRBV12-3/TRBV12-4
clone_size: few
cdr3_nt: TGTGCCAGCAGTTTAGCGCCTAGTCGGGGGACCCAGTACTTC
cdr3_aa: CASSLAPSRGTQYF

d_call: NA
j_call: TRBJ2-1
v_call: TRBV4-1
clone_size: few
cdr3_nt: TGCGCCAGCAGCCAACGCACCGGACAGTTAGTAGATGAGCAGTTCTTC
cdr3_aa: CASSQRTGQLVDEQFF

d_call: NA
j_call: TRBJ2-3
v_call: TRBV4-2
clone_size: many
cdr3_nt: TGTGCCAGCAGCCAAGGGGACTTTACTAGCACAGATACGCAGTATTTT
cdr3_aa: CASSQGDFTSTDTQYF

d_call: NA
j_call: TRBJ2-2
v_call: TRBV5-1
clone_size: NA
cdr3_nt: TGCGCCAGCAGCCTCCGGGGGACGGCGAACACCGGGGAGCTGTTTTTT
cdr3_aa: CASSLRGTANTGELFF

d_call: NA
j_call: TRBJ2-3
v_call: TRBV5-1
clone_size: NA
cdr3_nt: TGCGCCAGCAGCTTGGTTGGGGCAACAGATACGCAGTATTTT
cdr3_aa: CASSLVGATDTQYF

d_call: NA
j_call: TRBJ1-3
v_call: TRBV15
clone_size: NA
cdr3_nt: TGTGCCACCAGCAGAGATCACCCGACAGCTGGAAACACCATATATTTT
cdr3_aa: CATSRDHPTAGNTIYF